The clone carrying this T cell receptor (beta chain) has just a few counts. Researchers took RNA transcripts and amplified the TCR beta CDR3 regions from them. In the first-round RT-PCR of the TCR CDR3, the HTBI primer set was used. TCRdb ran MiXCR on the multiplex PCR reads and lists one entry per CDR3 protein. Of some 800,000 distinct CDR3 sequences listed, over 35% are singletons. The data belong to a study of T cells in Graves' hyperthyroidism and ophthalmopathy. V lost 3 bases, J lost 0 bases, and 15 bases lay in between. Germline CDR1 is SGHVS and CDR2 is FQNEAQ. The CDR3 is 16 amino acids. Any patient presenting with uncontrolled infection, other autoimmune disease, pregnancy or lactation was left out. The PBMCs had their origin in 10 ml of fresh peripheral blood.

This receptor was obtained from a man aged 18 to 35 with Graves' hyperthyroidism. The chain links TRBV7-8 to TRBJ2-7, with D possibly TRBD1 on 7 matching bases. What was sequenced was blood. The DNA of the CDR3 is TGTGCCAGCAGCTTCCTCTCAGGGGGGACCTCCTACGAGCAGTACTTC. It is translated as CASSFLSGGTSYEQYF.